This TCR beta chain derives from a study of tumour-infiltrating T cells in Burkitt lymphoma. Study summary: All epidemiological Burkitt lymphoma subtypes were represented in the cohort. Repertoire clonality predicted overall and progression-free survival.

V lost 5 bases and J lost 4; bases outside the gene matches: 10. This CDR3 has 15 residues. The germline CDR1 and CDR2 sequences are MNHEY and SMNVEV (reference sequence). TCRdb's copy holds only in-frame clones and misses some; the assay was immunoSEQ multiplex PCR. The profile shows a few thousand clones, 15% to 20% of them singletons. The sample taken for sequencing was tumor tissue. V usage is TRBV27 and J usage is TRBJ2-7, with 8 bases identical to TRBD2. The receptor was derived from a human donor with Burkitt lymphoma. The CDR3 DNA is TGTGCCAGCAGTGGGGATGGTAGCGGGGCATACGAGCAGTACTTC. Translation: CASSGDGSGAYEQYF.